A single sample gave rise to the 5 T cell receptor beta chains below, sequenced in a study of blood T cells in healthy people across ages. A second PCR, run for about 7 to 12 cycles, used a sample-barcoded 5' primer plus a J-beta primer mix. TCRdb called the 5' RACE reads again in MiXCR, with one record for every CDR3 protein. Among around 1.7 million distinct CDR3 sequences listed, roughly 30% were seen once. Input material: blood. All receptors come from a woman under 40 in good health.

The rearrangement joins TRBV24-1 to TRBJ2-4; D not certain. Near its end, the DNA agrees better with TRBJ2-7, so the J call may be wrong. The CDR3 is 10 amino acids. Germline V gives CDR1 KGHDR, CDR2 SFDVKD. CDR3 sequence (DNA): TGTGCCAACAACGGGTACGAGCAGTACTTC. It specifies CANNGYEQYF.

Notes on this clonotype: Lacking the conserved final phenylalanine or tryptophan, this CDR3 likely reflects a read error. The chain employs TRBV7-9 and TRBJ2-5; 8 nucleotides line up with TRBD2. Unmatched junction bases numbered 8, after V lost 5 bases and J lost 3 bases. Per germline, CDR1 SEHNR and CDR2 FQNEAQ (reference sequence). The CDR3 spans 15 residues. CDR3 sequence: CASSIGTSSEETQYC. The CDR3 region has the DNA TGTGCCAGCAGCATAGGGACTAGTTCAGAAGAGACCCAGTACTGC.

A few counts support this clonotype. A read error may be the cause here, since a much bigger clone is one base away. The V gene is TRBV29-1, the J gene TRBJ2-5; 7 bases agree with TRBD1. From germline, CDR1 is SQVTM and CDR2 ANQGSEA. Trimming cost V 6 bases and J 9 bases; bases outside gene matches: 19. The CDR3 covers 15 residues. The CDR3 loop is CSVGETGLGLEAQYF. The CDR3 DNA follows: TGCAGCGTGGGAGAGACAGGGTTGGGGCTTGAGGCCCAGTACTTC.

V gene TRBV2 combines with J gene TRBJ1-6, with 10 bases aligning to TRBD1. J lost 3 bases, V lost 8 bases, and 4 bases had no gene match. The CDR3 length is 15 residues. CDR1 is SNHLY and CDR2 is FYNNEI in the germline V gene. The CDR3 DNA reads as TGTGCCAGCGTGGGACAGGGGTTCTATAATTCACCCCTCCACTTT. This gives the protein CASVGQGFYNSPLHF.

This clonotype was counted at least ten times. V and J are TRBV7-2 and TRBJ1-2; D is uncertain. Trimming took 7 bases from V and 8 from J, leaving 11 bases between them. From germline, CDR1 is SGHTA and CDR2 FQGNSA. CDR3 size: 11 residues. CDR3 coding DNA: TGTGCCAGCACCTTGGTTGGAGGCTACACCTTC. Amino acid sequence: CASTLVGGYTF.